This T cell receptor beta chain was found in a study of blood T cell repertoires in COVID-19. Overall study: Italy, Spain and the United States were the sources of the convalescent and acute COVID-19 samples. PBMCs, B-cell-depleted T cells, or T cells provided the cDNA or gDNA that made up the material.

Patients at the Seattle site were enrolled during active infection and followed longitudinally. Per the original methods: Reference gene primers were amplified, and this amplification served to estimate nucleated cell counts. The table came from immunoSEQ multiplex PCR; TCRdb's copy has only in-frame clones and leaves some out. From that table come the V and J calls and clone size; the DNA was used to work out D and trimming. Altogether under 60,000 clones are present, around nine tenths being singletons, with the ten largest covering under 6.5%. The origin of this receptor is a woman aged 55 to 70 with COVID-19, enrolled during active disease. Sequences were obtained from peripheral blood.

CDR3 sequence: CASSQEGPFRGSNQPQHF. In DNA, the CDR3 is TGCGCCAGCAGCCAAGAGGGGCCCTTCAGGGGAAGCAATCAGCCCCAGCATTTT. The chain recombines TRBV4-1 with TRBJ1-5; perhaps TRBD1 as D (6 bases). Trimming stripped 0 bases from V and 1 base from J, with 16 bases between. This CDR3 is 18 amino acids long. Germline V CDR1 and CDR2: MGHRA, YSYEKL.